The text below deals with one T cell receptor (beta chain). The sample belongs to a study of blood T cell repertoires in COVID-19. Turning to the study itself: Samples of COVID-19 (acute and convalescent) were obtained from the United States, Italy and Spain. PBMCs, B-cell-depleted T cells, or T cells were the source of the cDNA or gDNA that made up the material.

The assay was immunoSEQ multiplex PCR, and TCRdb's table has in-frame clones only and misses some. The sample holds 25,000 to 30,000 clones, around 88% seen once. This sequence was found in a human donor in a cohort sampled during active COVID-19. The specimen sequenced was peripheral blood.

The CDR3 bases are TGCGCCAGCAGCCAAGAGGGGACTAGCGGGAGTGGAACGCAGTATTTT. It translates to CASSQEGTSGSGTQYF. This chain links TRBV4-3 with TRBJ2-3; 14 nucleotides line up with TRBD2. CDR3 length equals 16 residues. Germline values: CDR1 LGHNA, CDR2 YSLEER. V dropped 0 bases and J dropped 9; count of bases not matched to a gene: 5.